This TCR beta chain was sequenced during a study of metastatic and nonmetastatic thyroid tumors. TCRdb reanalyzed the PCR reads with MiXCR. The repertoire consists of about 92,000 clones, with about 15% occurring once and the leading ten covering 3.6%. This clone has at least ten counts. Thyroid surgery was performed in patients who had received no treatment beforehand. The sequenced material came from blood. The source of this sequence is a female donor with papillary thyroid cancer or a benign thyroid nodule (not recorded which). Some clones in this sample may be carry-over from other donors' samples.

The CDR3, as DNA: TGTGCCATCAGTGAGTCGGGAAAAAATGAAAAACTGTTTTTT. Protein: CAISESGKNEKLFF. V usage is TRBV10-3 and J usage is TRBJ1-4; D unresolved. Germline values: CDR1 ENHRY, CDR2 SYGVKD. Trimming cost V 0 bases and J 5 bases, with 7 bases left between them. The CDR3 sequence is 14 residues long.